Below are 17 T cell receptor beta chains sequenced from a single sample in a study of post-analysis software for immune sequencing data. Presence of unique molecular identifiers characterized the TCR beta cDNA libraries. From the PCR reads, TCRdb called clonotypes with MiXCR, one entry per CDR3 protein. The table has about 160,000 distinct CDR3 sequences, around 36% seen once. Here the sequenced sample was blood, taken after autologous hematopoietic stem cell transplantation. These receptor sequences come from a girl aged 10 to 17 with multiple sclerosis.

The CDR3: CASSFRFTRTDTQYF. CDR3 coding DNA: TGTGCCAGCAGTTTCAGGTTTACCCGCACAGATACGCAGTATTTT. The chain is built from TRBV27 and TRBJ2-3; no clear D. V lost 3 bases and J 1 base, leaving 11 bases between the germline ends. The CDR3 consists of 15 residues. Germline lookup yields CDR1 MNHEY and CDR2 SMNVEV (reference sequence).

Regarding this clonotype: A single base separates this from a much larger clone, so it may be a read error. This sequence joins TRBV29-1 and TRBJ2-1, with D perhaps assigned TRBD1 or TRBD2 (5 bases each). This CDR3 region has 15 residues. Germline CDR1 reads SQVTM; CDR2 reads ANQGSEA. Trimming removed 7 bases at V and 3 bases at J, with 19 bases between. CDR3 protein: CSAGRQGEDYNEQFF. CDR3 DNA: TGCAGCGCTGGTAGGCAGGGAGAAGACTACAATGAGCAGTTCTTC.

The chain carries TRBV2 and TRBJ2-1; D not resolved. The CDR3 runs 12 residues. The germline V gene encodes CDR1 SNHLY and CDR2 FYNNEI. Trimming removed 3 bases from V and 3 bases from J, with 3 bases in between. The CDR3 DNA reads TGTGCCAGCAGTGACGGCTACAATGAGCAGTTCTTC. Translating gives CASSDGYNEQFF.

Concerning this clonotype: A single base separates this from a much larger clone, so it may be a read error. The J gene is TRBJ2-1, the V gene TRBV6-5, with 14 bases matching TRBD2. Germline values: CDR1 MNHEY, CDR2 SVGAGI. V was pared by 2 bases and J by 3 bases, with 3 bases of the junction left unmatched. The CDR3 loop spans 17 amino acids. CDR3 amino acids: CASSYPGLAGDYNEQFF. CDR3 nucleotide sequence: TGTGCCAGCAGTTACCCGGGACTAGCGGGAGACTACAATGAGCAGTTCTTC.

The rearrangement joins TRBV29-1 to TRBJ1-1; 9 nucleotides line up with TRBD1. CDR1 and CDR2 (germline): SQVTM, ANQGSEA. The CDR3 covers 17 residues. Unmatched junction bases numbered 12, after V lost 4 bases and J lost 0 bases. CDR3 sequence: CSVVPGTGWMMNTEAFF. CDR3 nucleotides: TGCAGCGTTGTCCCCGGGACAGGGTGGATGATGAACACTGAAGCTTTCTTT.

V and J are TRBV12-3 or TRBV12-4 and TRBJ1-1; TRBD1 is a possible D gene (6 bases). This CDR3 has 16 residues. Trimming took 6 bases from V and 1 from J, leaving 18 bases between them. The CDR3 spells CASSPTLRQENTEAFF. For the CDR3, the DNA is TGTGCCAGCAGCCCCACCCTCCGACAGGAGAACACTGAAGCTTTCTTT.

The chain carries TRBV7-9 and TRBJ2-1; possible D gene TRBD2, 6 bases. CDR3 length: 15 amino acids. The V gene's germline CDR1 is SEHNR and CDR2 FQNEAQ (reference sequence). With 4 bases removed from V and 1 base from J, the gap between germline ends came to 11 bases. CDR3 loop: CASSSNSGSYNEQFF. CDR3 DNA sequence: TGTGCCAGCAGCTCGAATAGCGGATCCTACAATGAGCAGTTCTTC.

The V gene is TRBV28, the J gene TRBJ2-5; 13 bases agree with TRBD2. Germline lookup yields CDR1 MDHEN and CDR2 SYDVKM. The J segment lost 7 bases and the V segment lost 5 bases, leaving 1 base of the junction unmatched. The CDR3 length is 13 residues. CDR3 amino acids: CASSRLAGGTQYF. The CDR3 nucleotides read TGTGCCAGCAGTCGACTAGCGGGAGGGACCCAGTACTTC.

About this clonotype itself: Being one base from a much bigger clone, this may be a read error. The chain links TRBV12-3 or TRBV12-4 to TRBJ2-6, with D perhaps being TRBD1 or TRBD2 (5 bases each). This CDR3 region has 17 residues. Here the CDR3 reads CASTIWLAPSGANVRTF. CDR3 DNA sequence: TGTGCCAGCACCATTTGGCTAGCCCCCTCTGGGGCCAACGTCCGGACTTTC.

This clonotype showed up just a few times. The chain uses TRBV4-3 and TRBJ2-1, with 7 bases lining up with TRBD2. Unmatched junction bases numbered 11, after V lost 1 base and J lost 8 bases. In germline, CDR1 is LGHNA, CDR2 YSLEER. CDR3 length: 16 amino acids. The DNA for the CDR3 is TGCGCCAGCAGCCAAGGTTTGCGGGAGCGCCAGGATGAGCAGTTCTTC. Protein product: CASSQGLRERQDEQFF.

This clonotype has more than one count but fewer than ten. The chain uses TRBV11-2 and TRBJ2-3; unclear D gene. V dropped 3 bases and J dropped 0 bases, with 10 bases sitting between them. CDR3 length: 15 residues. Per the germline V gene, CDR1 is SGHAT and CDR2 is FQNNGV. CDR3 residues: CASSFSGGSTDTQYF. Here the CDR3 DNA reads TGTGCCAGCAGCTTCTCGGGTGGGAGCACAGATACGCAGTATTTT.

The chain joins TRBV15 to TRBJ2-4, with D perhaps TRBD2 (5 bases). The end of the DNA aligns better with TRBJ2-7, so the J call may be wrong. There are 14 residues in the CDR3. Looked up from germline, CDR1 is LNHNV and CDR2 is YYDKDF (reference sequence). The CDR3 DNA reads TGTGCCACCAGCAGAGGCGATAAGCGGAACGAGCAGTACTTC. It yields the protein CATSRGDKRNEQYF.

The chain is built from TRBV6-2 or TRBV6-3 and TRBJ2-2; D remains ambiguous. The CDR3 is made up of 14 amino acids. The germline V gene encodes CDR1 MNHEY and CDR2 SVGEGT. Trimming stripped 4 bases from V and 2 bases from J, with 8 bases between. This CDR3 is CASSLNRNTGELFF. The DNA of the CDR3 is TGTGCCAGCAGTTTAAACAGAAACACCGGGGAGCTGTTTTTT.

This clonotype was picked up a small number of times. The chain couples TRBV20-1 to TRBJ2-5; the D gene is possibly TRBD2 (5 bases). Germline V CDR1 and CDR2: DFQATT, SNEGSKA (reference sequence). The CDR3 is 14 residues long. V dropped 5 bases and J dropped 1 base, with 14 bases sitting between them. Here the CDR3 reads CSAPASGVQETQYF. The CDR3 region has the DNA TGCAGTGCTCCGGCAAGCGGTGTCCAAGAGACCCAGTACTTC.

J is TRBJ1-1 and V is TRBV28, with D possibly matching TRBD1 (5 bases). Germline lookup yields CDR1 MDHEN and CDR2 SYDVKM. Trimming pared 2 bases from V and 2 bases from J, leaving 15 bases between. The CDR3 covers 16 residues. The CDR3 nucleotides are TGTGCCAGCAGTTTAGGTTCGCAGGGTCGAAACACTGAAGCTTTCTTT. Protein sequence: CASSLGSQGRNTEAFF.

The genes are TRBV9 and TRBJ1-2; TRBD1 agrees at 7 bases. Germline V gene sequence: CDR1 SGDLS, CDR2 YYNGEE. This CDR3 is 17 amino acids long. V was pared by 1 base and J by 4 bases, with 13 bases of the junction left unmatched. DNA for the CDR3: TGTGCCAGCAGCGTAACAGACAGGGCGCTTGGGACCTATGGCTACACCTTC. Its translation is CASSVTDRALGTYGYTF.

The sample holds a few counts of this clonotype. CDR3 nucleotide sequence: TGTGCCAGCAGCTTCCTAGGCGGACAGGCGCCTCTGGTCGATGGCTACACCTTC. Translated: CASSFLGGQAPLVDGYTF. The J gene is TRBJ1-2, the V gene TRBV7-9; 7 bases match TRBD1. The CDR3 is 18 residues long. With 3 bases clipped from V and 6 bases from J, the junction kept 19 bases outside the gene matches. The germline gives CDR1 SEHNR, CDR2 FQNEAQ (reference sequence).